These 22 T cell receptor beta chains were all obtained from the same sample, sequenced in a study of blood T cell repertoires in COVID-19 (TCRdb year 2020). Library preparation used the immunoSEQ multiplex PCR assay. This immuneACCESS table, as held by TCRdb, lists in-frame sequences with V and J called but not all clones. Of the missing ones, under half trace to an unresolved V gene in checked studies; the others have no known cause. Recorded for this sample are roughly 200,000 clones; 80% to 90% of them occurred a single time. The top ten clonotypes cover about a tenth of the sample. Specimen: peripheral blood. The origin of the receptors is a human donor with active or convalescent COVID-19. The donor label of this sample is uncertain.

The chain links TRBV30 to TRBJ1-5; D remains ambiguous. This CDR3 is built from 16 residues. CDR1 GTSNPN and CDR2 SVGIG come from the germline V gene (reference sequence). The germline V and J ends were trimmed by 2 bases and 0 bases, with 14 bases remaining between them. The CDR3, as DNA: TGTGCCTGGAGTAGAGCCGGGTCATATAGCAATCAGCCCCAGCATTTT. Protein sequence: CAWSRAGSYSNQPQHF.

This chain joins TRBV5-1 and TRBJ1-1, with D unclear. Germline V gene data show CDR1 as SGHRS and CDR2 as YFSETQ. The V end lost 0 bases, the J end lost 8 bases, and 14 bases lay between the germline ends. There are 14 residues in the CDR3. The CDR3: CASSLARAGVEAFF. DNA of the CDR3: TGCGCCAGCAGCTTGGCAAGGGCCGGGGTAGAAGCTTTCTTT.

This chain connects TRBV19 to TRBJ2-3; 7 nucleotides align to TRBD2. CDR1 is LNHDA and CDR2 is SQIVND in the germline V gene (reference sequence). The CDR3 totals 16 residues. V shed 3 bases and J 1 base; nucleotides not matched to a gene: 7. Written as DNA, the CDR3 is TGTGCCAGTAGTATTGTTCGGGGGGTCGGCACAGATACGCAGTATTTT. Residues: CASSIVRGVGTDTQYF.

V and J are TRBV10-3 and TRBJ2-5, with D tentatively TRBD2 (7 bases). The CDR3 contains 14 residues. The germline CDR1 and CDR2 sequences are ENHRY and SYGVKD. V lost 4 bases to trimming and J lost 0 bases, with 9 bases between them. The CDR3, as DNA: TGTGCCATCAGTGGCGGGGGCAACCAAGAGACCCAGTACTTC. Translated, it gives CAISGGGNQETQYF.

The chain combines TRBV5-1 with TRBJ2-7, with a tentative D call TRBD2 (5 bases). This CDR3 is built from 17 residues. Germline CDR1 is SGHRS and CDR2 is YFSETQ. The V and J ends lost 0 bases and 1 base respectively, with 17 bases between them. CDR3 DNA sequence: TGCGCCAGCAGCTTGGAGGACTTTGAGGGTTCTTCCTACGAGCAGTACTTC. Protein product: CASSLEDFEGSSYEQYF.

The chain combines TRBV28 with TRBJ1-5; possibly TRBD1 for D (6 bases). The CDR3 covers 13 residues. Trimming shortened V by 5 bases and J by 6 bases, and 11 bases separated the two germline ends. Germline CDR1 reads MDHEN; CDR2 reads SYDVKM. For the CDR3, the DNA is TGTGCCAGCAGTCCCTCCAGGGGTCAGCCCCAGCATTTT. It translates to CASSPSRGQPQHF.

CDR3 in amino acids: CASSYHPGEVSTDTQYF. Written as DNA, the CDR3 is TGTGCCAGCAGCTACCACCCGGGGGAGGTTAGCACAGATACGCAGTATTTT. This chain links TRBV11-3 with TRBJ2-3, with D tentatively TRBD2 (6 bases). Trimming pared 4 bases from V and 0 bases from J, leaving 17 bases between. Germline V gives CDR1 SGHNT, CDR2 YENEEA. This CDR3 spans 17 amino acids.

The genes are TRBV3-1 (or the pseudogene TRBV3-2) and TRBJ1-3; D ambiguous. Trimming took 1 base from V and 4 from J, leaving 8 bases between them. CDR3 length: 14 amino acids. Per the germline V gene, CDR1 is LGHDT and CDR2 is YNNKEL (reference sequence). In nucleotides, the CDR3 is TGTGCCAGCAGCCAAGGTGCGGGGGGAAACACCATATATTTT. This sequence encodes CASSQGAGGNTIYF.

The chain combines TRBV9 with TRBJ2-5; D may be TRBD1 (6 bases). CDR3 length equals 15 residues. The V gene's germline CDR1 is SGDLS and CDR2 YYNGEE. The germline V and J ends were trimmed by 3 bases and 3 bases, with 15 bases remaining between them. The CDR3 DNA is TGTGCCAGCAGCGCCCGAGGGGCAGGGGAAGAGACCCAGTACTTC. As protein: CASSARGAGEETQYF.

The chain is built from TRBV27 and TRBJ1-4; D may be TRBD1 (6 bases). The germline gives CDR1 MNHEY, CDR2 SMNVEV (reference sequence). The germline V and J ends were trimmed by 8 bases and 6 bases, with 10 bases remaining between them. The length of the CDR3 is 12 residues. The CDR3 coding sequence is TGTGCCAGCGAACAGGGAGATGAAAAACTGTTTTTT. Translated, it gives CASEQGDEKLFF.

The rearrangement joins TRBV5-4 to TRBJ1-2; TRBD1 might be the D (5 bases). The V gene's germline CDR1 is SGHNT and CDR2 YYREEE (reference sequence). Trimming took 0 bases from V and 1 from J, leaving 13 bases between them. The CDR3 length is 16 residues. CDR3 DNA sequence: TGTGCCAGCAGCTTGGCCAAGGGGCAGCTTAACTATGGCTACACCTTC. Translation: CASSLAKGQLNYGYTF.

CDR3 DNA: TGTGCCAGCAGCTATAGCCAAAGTTACACTGAAGCTTTCTTT. Its translation is CASSYSQSYTEAFF. This rearrangement joins TRBV7-8 to TRBJ1-1, with D hard to call. The germline V and J ends were trimmed by 4 bases and 3 bases, with 12 bases remaining between them. There are 14 residues in the CDR3. CDR1 is SGHVS and CDR2 is FQNEAQ in the germline V gene.

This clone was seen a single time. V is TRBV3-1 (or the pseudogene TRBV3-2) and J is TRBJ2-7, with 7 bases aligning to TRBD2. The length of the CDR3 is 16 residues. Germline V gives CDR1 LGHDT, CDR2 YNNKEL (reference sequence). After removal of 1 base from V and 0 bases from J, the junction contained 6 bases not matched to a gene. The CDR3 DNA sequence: TGTGCCAGCAGCCAAGGCGCTAGCGGTAGCTCCTACGAGCAGTACTTC. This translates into CASSQGASGSSYEQYF.

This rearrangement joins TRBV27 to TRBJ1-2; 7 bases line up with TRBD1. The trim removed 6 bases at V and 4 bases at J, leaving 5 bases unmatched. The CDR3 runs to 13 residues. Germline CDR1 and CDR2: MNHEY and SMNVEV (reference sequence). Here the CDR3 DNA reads TGTGCCAGCAGACCGGGACAGATCTATGGCTACACCTTC. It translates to CASRPGQIYGYTF.

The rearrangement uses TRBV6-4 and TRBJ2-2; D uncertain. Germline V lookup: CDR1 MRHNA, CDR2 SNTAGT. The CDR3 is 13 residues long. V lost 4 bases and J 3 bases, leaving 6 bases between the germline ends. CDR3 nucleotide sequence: TGTGCCAGCAGTGGGTCGGACACCGGGGAGCTGTTTTTT. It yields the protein CASSGSDTGELFF.

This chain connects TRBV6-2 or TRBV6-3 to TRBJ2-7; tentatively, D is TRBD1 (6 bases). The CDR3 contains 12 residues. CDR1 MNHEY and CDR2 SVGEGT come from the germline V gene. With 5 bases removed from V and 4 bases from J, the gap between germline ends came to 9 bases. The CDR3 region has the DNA TGTGCCAGCAGTGGGGGCCTGTACGAGCAGTACTTC. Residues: CASSGGLYEQYF.

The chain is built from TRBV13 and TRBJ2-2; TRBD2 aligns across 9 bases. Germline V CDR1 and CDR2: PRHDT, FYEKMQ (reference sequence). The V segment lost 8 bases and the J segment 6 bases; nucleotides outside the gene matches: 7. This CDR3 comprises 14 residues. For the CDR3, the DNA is TGTGCCAGCCGTGGTAGCGGGAGATCCGGGGAGCTGTTTTTT. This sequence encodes CASRGSGRSGELFF.

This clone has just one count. CDR3 protein: CASSWATGATGELFF. CDR3 coding DNA: TGTGCCAGCAGTTGGGCAACAGGGGCCACCGGGGAGCTGTTTTTT. V usage is TRBV28 and J usage is TRBJ2-2, with 7 bases aligning to TRBD1. The V gene's germline CDR1 is MDHEN and CDR2 SYDVKM. The CDR3 is made up of 15 amino acids. V lost 4 bases, J lost 4 bases, and 6 bases stayed unmatched.

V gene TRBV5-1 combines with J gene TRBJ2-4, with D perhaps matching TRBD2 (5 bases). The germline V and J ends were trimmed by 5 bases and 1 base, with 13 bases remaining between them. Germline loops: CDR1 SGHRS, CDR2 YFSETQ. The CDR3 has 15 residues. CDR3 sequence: CASSPLGGAKNIQYF. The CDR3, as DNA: TGCGCCAGCAGTCCTTTAGGCGGGGCCAAAAACATTCAGTACTTC.

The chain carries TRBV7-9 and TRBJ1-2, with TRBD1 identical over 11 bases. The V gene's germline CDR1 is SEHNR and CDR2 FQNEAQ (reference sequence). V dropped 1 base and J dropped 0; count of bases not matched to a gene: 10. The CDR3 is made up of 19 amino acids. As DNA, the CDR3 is TGTGCCAGCAGCTTAGGGACAGGGGGCTCTATAGCGTCTAACTATGGCTACACCTTC. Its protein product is CASSLGTGGSIASNYGYTF.

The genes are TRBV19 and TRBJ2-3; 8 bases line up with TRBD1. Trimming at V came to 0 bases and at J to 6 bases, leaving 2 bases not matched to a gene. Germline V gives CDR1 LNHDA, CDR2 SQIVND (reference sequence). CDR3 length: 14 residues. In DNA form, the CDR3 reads TGTGCCAGTAGTATAGACAGGGGGCGCGATACGCAGTATTTT. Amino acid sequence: CASSIDRGRDTQYF.

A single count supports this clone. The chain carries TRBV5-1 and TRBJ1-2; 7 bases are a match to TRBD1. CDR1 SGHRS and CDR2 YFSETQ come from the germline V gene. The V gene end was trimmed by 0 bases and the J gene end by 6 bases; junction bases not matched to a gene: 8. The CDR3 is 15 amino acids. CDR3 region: CASSLGLQGFDGYTF. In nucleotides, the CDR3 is TGCGCCAGCAGCTTGGGACTACAGGGGTTCGATGGCTACACCTTC.